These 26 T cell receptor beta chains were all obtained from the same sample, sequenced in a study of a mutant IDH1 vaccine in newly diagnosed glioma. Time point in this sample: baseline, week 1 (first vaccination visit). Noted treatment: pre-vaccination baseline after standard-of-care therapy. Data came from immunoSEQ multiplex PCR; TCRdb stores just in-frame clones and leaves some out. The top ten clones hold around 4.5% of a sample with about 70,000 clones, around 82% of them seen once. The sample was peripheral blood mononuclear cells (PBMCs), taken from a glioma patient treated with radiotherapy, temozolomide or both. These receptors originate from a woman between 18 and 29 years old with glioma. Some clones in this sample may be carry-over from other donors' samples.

CDR3 DNA: TGCGCCAGCAGCTTAACGACAGAATTCTACGAGCAGTACTTC. Its protein product is CASSLTTEFYEQYF. This chain joins TRBV5-1 and TRBJ2-7, with D perhaps matching TRBD1 (5 bases). V was clipped by 2 bases and J by 3 bases, with 12 bases between them. The germline V gene encodes CDR1 SGHRS and CDR2 YFSETQ. CDR3 length: 14 amino acids.

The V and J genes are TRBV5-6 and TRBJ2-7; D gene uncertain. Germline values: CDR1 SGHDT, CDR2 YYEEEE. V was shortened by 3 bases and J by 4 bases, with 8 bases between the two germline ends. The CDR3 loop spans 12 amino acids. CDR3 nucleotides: TGTGCCAGCAGCTATTATCCTTACGAGCAGTACTTC. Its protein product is CASSYYPYEQYF.

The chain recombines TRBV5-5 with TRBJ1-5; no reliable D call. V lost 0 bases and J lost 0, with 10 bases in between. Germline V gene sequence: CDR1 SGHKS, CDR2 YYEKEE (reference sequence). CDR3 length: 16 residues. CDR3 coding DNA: TGTGCCAGCAGCTTGGCCCCCGGACGTAGCAATCAGCCCCAGCATTTT. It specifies CASSLAPGRSNQPQHF.

The CDR3 loop is CASSTATGELFF. The CDR3 coding sequence is TGTGCCAGTAGTACGGCCACCGGGGAGCTGTTTTTT. The V and J genes are TRBV19 and TRBJ2-2; no clear D. CDR1 is LNHDA, CDR2 SQIVND, per germline (reference sequence). Between the trimmed V and J ends, which lost 4 bases and 4 bases, there was a span of 4 bases. The CDR3 consists of 12 residues.

The CDR3 DNA reads as TGTGCCAGCAGTGACAAGGGGCTGGGGACTGAAGCTTTCTTT. Its translation is CASSDKGLGTEAFF. This rearrangement joins TRBV2 to TRBJ1-1, with D perhaps matching TRBD1 (5 bases). The CDR3 sequence is 14 residues long. In germline, CDR1 is SNHLY, CDR2 FYNNEI. The V end was cut by 3 bases, the J end by 5 bases, with 13 bases between. The full variable domain, in which reference TRBV2 and TRBJ1-1 provide the parts outside the CDR3, is EPEVTQTPSHQVTQMGQEVILRCVPISNHLYFYWYRQILGQKVEFLVSFYNNEISEKSEIFDDQFSVERPDGSNFTLKIRSTKLEDSAMYFCASSDKGLGTEAFFGQGTRLTVV.

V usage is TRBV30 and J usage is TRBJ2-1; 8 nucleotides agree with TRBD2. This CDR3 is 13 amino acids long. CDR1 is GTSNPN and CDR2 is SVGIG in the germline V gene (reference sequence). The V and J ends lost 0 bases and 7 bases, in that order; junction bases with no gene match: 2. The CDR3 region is CAWSVGLANEQFF. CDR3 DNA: TGTGCCTGGAGTGTCGGACTAGCTAATGAGCAGTTCTTC.

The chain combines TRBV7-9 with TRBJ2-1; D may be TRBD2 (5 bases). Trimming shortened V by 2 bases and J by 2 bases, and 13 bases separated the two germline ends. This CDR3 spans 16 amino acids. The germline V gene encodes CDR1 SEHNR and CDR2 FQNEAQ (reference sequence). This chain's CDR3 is CASSLSGRRTYNEQFF. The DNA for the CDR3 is TGTGCCAGCAGCTTAAGTGGGAGAAGGACCTACAATGAGCAGTTCTTC.

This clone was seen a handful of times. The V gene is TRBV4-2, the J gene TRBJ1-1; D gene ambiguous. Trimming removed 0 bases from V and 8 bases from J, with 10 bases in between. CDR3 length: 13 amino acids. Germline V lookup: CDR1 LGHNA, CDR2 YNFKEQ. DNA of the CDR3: TGTGCCAGCAGCCAAGATCAGGAGAAAGAAGCTTTCTTT. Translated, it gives CASSQDQEKEAFF.

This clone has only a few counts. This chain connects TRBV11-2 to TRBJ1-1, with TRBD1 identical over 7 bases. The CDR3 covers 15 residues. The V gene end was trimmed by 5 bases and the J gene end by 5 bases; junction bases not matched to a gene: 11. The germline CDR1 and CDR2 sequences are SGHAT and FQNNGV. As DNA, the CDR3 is TGTGCCAGCAGCGCTCAAACGGGGGGACAGACTGAAGCTTTCTTT. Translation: CASSAQTGGQTEAFF.

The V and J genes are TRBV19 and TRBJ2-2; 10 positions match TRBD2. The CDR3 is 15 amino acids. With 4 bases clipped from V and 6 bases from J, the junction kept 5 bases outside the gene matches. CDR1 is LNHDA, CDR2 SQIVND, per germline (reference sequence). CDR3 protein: CASSRKRGGSGELFF. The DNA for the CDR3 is TGTGCCAGTAGTAGGAAGCGGGGGGGCTCCGGGGAGCTGTTTTTT. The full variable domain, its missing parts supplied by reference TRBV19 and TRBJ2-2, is DGGITQSPKYLFRKEGQNVTLSCEQNLNHDAMYWYRQDPGQGLRLIYYSQIVNDFQKGDIAEGYSVSREKKESFPLTVTSAQKNPTAFYLCASSRKRGGSGELFFGEGSRLTVL.

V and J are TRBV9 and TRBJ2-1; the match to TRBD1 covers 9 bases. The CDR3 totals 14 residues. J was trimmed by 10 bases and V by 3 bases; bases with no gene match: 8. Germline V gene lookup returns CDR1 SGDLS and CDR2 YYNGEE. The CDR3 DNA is TGTGCCAGCAGCGCCGGGACAGGGTTCGACGAGCAGTTCTTC. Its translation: CASSAGTGFDEQFF.

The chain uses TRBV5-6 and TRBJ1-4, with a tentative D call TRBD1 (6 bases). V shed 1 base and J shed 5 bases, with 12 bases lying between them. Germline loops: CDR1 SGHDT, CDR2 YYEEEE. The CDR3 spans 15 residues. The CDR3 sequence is CASSLRTESNEKLFF. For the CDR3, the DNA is TGTGCCAGCAGCTTGCGGACAGAGTCGAATGAAAAACTGTTTTTT.

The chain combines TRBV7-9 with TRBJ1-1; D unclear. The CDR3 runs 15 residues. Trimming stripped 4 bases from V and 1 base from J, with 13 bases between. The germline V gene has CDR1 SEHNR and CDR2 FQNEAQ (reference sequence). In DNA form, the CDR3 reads TGTGCCAGCAGCTATGAGCTGGCTAGGAACACTGAAGCTTTCTTT. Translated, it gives CASSYELARNTEAFF.

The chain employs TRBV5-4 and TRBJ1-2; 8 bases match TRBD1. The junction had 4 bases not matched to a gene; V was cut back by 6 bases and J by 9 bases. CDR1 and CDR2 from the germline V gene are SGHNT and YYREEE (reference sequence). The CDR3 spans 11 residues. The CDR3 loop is CASIDRGSYTF. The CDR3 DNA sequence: TGTGCCAGCATCGACAGGGGTAGCTACACCTTC.

CDR3 sequence reads: CASSPPWTVNTEAFF. Here the CDR3 DNA reads TGTGCCAGCAGCCCACCTTGGACGGTGAACACTGAAGCTTTCTTT. This chain connects TRBV11-2 to TRBJ1-1, with D uncertain. V lost 5 bases and J 0 bases, leaving 13 bases between the germline ends. The CDR3 covers 15 residues. Per the germline V gene, CDR1 is SGHAT and CDR2 is FQNNGV.

The CDR3 spells CASSRQGKGQPQHF. CDR3 DNA sequence: TGTGCCAGCAGCCGCCAGGGGAAGGGTCAGCCCCAGCATTTT. The chain uses TRBV27 and TRBJ1-5, with a possible D match to TRBD1 (6 bases). V gave up 6 bases and J gave up 6 bases, with 15 bases separating them. This CDR3 spans 14 amino acids. Germline V gene data show CDR1 as MNHEY and CDR2 as SMNVEV (reference sequence).

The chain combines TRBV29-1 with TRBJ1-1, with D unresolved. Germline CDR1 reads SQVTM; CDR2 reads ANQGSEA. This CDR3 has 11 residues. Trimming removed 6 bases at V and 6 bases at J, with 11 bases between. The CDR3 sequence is CSVVDVSEAFF. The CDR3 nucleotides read TGCAGCGTCGTGGACGTCTCTGAAGCTTTCTTT.

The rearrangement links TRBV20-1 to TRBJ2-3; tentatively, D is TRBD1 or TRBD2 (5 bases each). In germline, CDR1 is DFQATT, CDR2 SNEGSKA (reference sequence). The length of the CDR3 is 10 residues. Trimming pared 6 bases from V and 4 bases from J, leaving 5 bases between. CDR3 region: CSAGADTQYF. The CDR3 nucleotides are TGCAGTGCGGGGGCAGATACGCAGTATTTT.

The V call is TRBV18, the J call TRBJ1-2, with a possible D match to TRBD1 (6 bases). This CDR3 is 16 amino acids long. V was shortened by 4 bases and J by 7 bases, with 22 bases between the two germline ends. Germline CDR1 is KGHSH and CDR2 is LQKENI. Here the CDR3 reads CASSQIQDSKGFGYTF. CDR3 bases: TGTGCCAGCTCACAAATCCAGGACAGCAAGGGGTTTGGCTACACCTTC.

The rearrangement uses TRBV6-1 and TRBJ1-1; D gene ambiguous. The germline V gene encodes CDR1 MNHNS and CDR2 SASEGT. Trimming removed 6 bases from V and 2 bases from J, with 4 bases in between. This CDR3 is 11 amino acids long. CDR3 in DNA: TGTGCCAGCAGGGAAAACACTGAAGCTTTCTTT. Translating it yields CASRENTEAFF.

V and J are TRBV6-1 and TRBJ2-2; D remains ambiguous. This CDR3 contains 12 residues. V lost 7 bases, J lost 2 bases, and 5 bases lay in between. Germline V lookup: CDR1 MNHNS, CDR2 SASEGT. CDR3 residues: CASTVNTGELFF. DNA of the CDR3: TGTGCCAGCACAGTTAACACCGGGGAGCTGTTTTTT.

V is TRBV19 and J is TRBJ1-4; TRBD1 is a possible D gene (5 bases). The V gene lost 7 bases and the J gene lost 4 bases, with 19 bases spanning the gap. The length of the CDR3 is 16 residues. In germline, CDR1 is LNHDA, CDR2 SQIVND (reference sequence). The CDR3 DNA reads TGTGCCAGTATTAATACCCAGACAGATAATAATGAAAAACTGTTTTTT. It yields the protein CASINTQTDNNEKLFF. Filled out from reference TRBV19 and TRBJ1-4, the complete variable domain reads DGGITQSPKYLFRKEGQNVTLSCEQNLNHDAMYWYRQDPGQGLRLIYYSQIVNDFQKGDIAEGYSVSREKKESFPLTVTSAQKNPTAFYLCASINTQTDNNEKLFFGSGTQLSVL.

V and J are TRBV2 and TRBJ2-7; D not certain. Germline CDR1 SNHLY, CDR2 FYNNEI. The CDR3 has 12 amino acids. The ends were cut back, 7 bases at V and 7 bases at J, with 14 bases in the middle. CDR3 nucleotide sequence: TGTGCCAGCACCTTCGACGGGTGGGAGCAGTACTTC. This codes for CASTFDGWEQYF. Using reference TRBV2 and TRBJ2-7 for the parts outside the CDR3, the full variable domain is EPEVTQTPSHQVTQMGQEVILRCVPISNHLYFYWYRQILGQKVEFLVSFYNNEISEKSEIFDDQFSVERPDGSNFTLKIRSTKLEDSAMYFCASTFDGWEQYFGPGTRLTVT.

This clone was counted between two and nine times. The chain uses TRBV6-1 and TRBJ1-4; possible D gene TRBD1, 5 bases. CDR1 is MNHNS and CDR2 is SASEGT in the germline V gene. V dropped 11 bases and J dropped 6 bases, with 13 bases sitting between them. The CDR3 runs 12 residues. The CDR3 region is CAAQGGYEKLFF. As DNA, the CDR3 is TGTGCCGCTCAGGGAGGGTATGAAAAACTGTTTTTT.

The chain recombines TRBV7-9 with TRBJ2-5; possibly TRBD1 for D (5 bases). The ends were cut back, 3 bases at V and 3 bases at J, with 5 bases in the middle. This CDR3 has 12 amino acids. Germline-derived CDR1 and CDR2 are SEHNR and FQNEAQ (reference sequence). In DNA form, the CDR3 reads TGTGCCAGCAGCTTCAGGGAAGAGACCCAGTACTTC. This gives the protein CASSFREETQYF.

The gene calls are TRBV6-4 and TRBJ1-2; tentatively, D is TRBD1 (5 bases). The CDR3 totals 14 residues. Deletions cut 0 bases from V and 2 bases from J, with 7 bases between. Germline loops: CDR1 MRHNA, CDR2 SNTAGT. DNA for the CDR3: TGTGCCAGCAGTGACTCAGGACAAAACTATGGCTACACCTTC. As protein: CASSDSGQNYGYTF.